One and the same sample provided the 15 T cell receptor beta chains below, sequenced in a study of naive and memory T cell subsets. Two oligonucleotides, mixed equimolar, formed the beta constant-region primer covering TRBC1 and TRBC2. MiXCR, applied by TCRdb to the UMI-ligation and nested PCR reads, yields one record per CDR3 protein. This table holds some 150,000 distinct CDR3 sequences, more than 15% found once. The sequenced sample consisted of naive CD4+ T cells from blood. The receptors derive from a human donor in good health.

This clonotype occurred a few times. V and J are TRBV5-1 and TRBJ1-1; D not certain. Per the germline V gene, CDR1 is SGHRS and CDR2 is YFSETQ. The V and J ends lost 2 bases and 4 bases respectively, with 9 bases between them. The CDR3 covers 13 residues. The CDR3 DNA reads as TGCGCCAGCAGCTTTAGAAAGGGCACTGAAGCTTTCTTT. Translated, it gives CASSFRKGTEAFF.

This clonotype has only a few counts. The rearrangement joins TRBV15 to TRBJ2-1; unclear D gene. V gave up 0 bases and J gave up 4 bases, with 7 bases separating them. The CDR3 runs to 14 residues. Per the germline V gene, CDR1 is LNHNV and CDR2 is YYDKDF (reference sequence). This CDR3 is CATSRDPTYNEQFF. The DNA of the CDR3 is TGTGCCACCAGCAGAGATCCTACATACAATGAGCAGTTCTTC.

This chain connects TRBV21-1 to TRBJ2-3; TRBD2 reflects the table's D call only, with no check against the DNA. TRBV21-1 represents a pseudogene. This CDR3 is 18 amino acids long. The CDR3 loop reads CASYLPTGGRAGTDTQYF. The CDR3 nucleotides are TGTGCCAGCTACCTCCCAACCGGCGGAAGGGCAGGCACAGATACGCAGTATTTT.

The gene calls are TRBV7-2 and TRBJ2-5; weak D call: TRBD1 (5 bases). The ends were cut back, 5 bases at V and 1 base at J, with 17 bases in the middle. The CDR3 consists of 16 residues. Germline CDR1 and CDR2: SGHTA and FQGNSA. In DNA, the CDR3 is TGTGCCAGCAGCCGGAAAACTCAGGGCGCCCAAGAGACCCAGTACTTC. This sequence encodes CASSRKTQGAQETQYF.

This clonotype showed up just a few times. The rearrangement uses TRBV20-1 and TRBJ2-7; D possibly uses TRBD1 or TRBD2 (5 bases each). Trimming removed 5 bases at V and 6 bases at J, with 11 bases between. Looked up from germline, CDR1 is DFQATT and CDR2 is SNEGSKA (reference sequence). The CDR3 totals 11 residues. The CDR3 bases are TGCAGTGCTGGGACGTGGACCGAGCAGTACTTC. Protein sequence: CSAGTWTEQYF.

This clonotype was detected only a few times. The chain is built from TRBV6-2 or TRBV6-3 and TRBJ1-2; D possibly corresponds to TRBD1 (5 bases). Germline V lookup: CDR1 MNHEY, CDR2 SVGEGT. This CDR3 is built from 12 residues. Trimming left V 8 bases short and J 2 bases short, with 9 bases between. CDR3 nucleotide sequence: TGTGCCAGCGGGGGAGCAAACTATGGCTACACCTTC. Amino acid sequence: CASGGANYGYTF.

V is TRBV20-1 and J is TRBJ2-7; D remains ambiguous. The CDR3 is made up of 15 amino acids. Trimming pared 1 base from V and 0 bases from J, leaving 13 bases between. Germline loops: CDR1 DFQATT, CDR2 SNEGSKA (reference sequence). CDR3 DNA: TGCAGTGCTAGAGTTTGGGCAGTGAGCTCCTACGAGCAGTACTTC. It encodes CSARVWAVSSYEQYF.

This clonotype was found a few times. CDR3 sequence reads: CASSSRESTDTQYF. The DNA for the CDR3 is TGCGCCAGCAGCTCACGGGAGAGCACAGATACGCAGTATTTT. The chain links TRBV5-1 to TRBJ2-3; TRBD2 is a possible D gene (6 bases). Germline CDR1 SGHRS, CDR2 YFSETQ. CDR3 length: 14 amino acids. The V end lost 3 bases, the J end lost 0 bases, and 8 bases lay between the germline ends.

This clonotype was seen only a few times. The gene calls are TRBV29-1 and TRBJ2-2, with a tentative D call TRBD2 (5 bases). With 4 bases removed from V and 3 bases from J, the gap between germline ends came to 9 bases. Looked up from germline, CDR1 is SQVTM and CDR2 is ANQGSEA. CDR3 length equals 13 residues. This chain's CDR3 is CSVGRRDTGELFF. Written as DNA, the CDR3 is TGCAGCGTTGGAAGGCGGGACACCGGGGAGCTGTTTTTT.

This sequence joins TRBV10-3 and TRBJ2-7; 12 positions match TRBD2. V shed 3 bases and J 6 bases; nucleotides not matched to a gene: 9. CDR1 and CDR2 from the germline V gene are ENHRY and SYGVKD. The CDR3 is 16 residues long. CDR3 sequence (DNA): TGTGCCATCAGTGACGGACTAGCGGGACGGTGGTCCGAGCAGTACTTC. This translates into CAISDGLAGRWSEQYF.

The V and J genes are TRBV15 and TRBJ2-7; TRBD1 matches 10 bases. The germline V gene encodes CDR1 LNHNV and CDR2 YYDKDF (reference sequence). Losses at the gene ends were 4 bases for V and 4 bases for J; bases not matched to a gene: 1. The CDR3 extends over 13 amino acids. In DNA, the CDR3 is TGTGCCACCAGCACGGACAGGGGGTACGAGCAGTACTTC. Amino acids: CATSTDRGYEQYF.

This clonotype was counted a few times. The CDR3 region is CASSLGVAYEQYF. The CDR3 DNA reads as TGTGCCAGCAGTTTGGGGGTGGCCTACGAGCAGTACTTC. The rearrangement uses TRBV12-3 or TRBV12-4 and TRBJ2-7; D could derive from TRBD1 or TRBD2 (5 bases each). The V and J ends lost 3 bases and 2 bases respectively, with 8 bases between them. The CDR3 runs 13 residues.

This clonotype was recorded at least ten times. J is TRBJ2-1 and V is TRBV6-2 or TRBV6-3; 10 nucleotides agree with TRBD2. Germline V gives CDR1 MNHEY, CDR2 SVGEGT. The CDR3 runs 14 residues. The CDR3 reads CVIGTSGAPFEQFF. The CDR3 coding sequence is TGTGTCATCGGAACTAGCGGGGCCCCCTTTGAGCAGTTCTTC.

The chain couples TRBV7-2 to TRBJ1-6, with D hard to call. Per germline, CDR1 SGHTA and CDR2 FQGNSA. The CDR3 runs 18 residues. V lost 5 bases to trimming and J lost 0 bases, with 17 bases between them. Here the CDR3 reads CASSPEGVRSSYNSPLHF. The DNA for the CDR3 is TGTGCCAGCAGCCCCGAGGGCGTACGTAGCTCCTATAATTCACCCCTCCACTTT.

This clonotype has more than one count but fewer than ten. The rearrangement uses TRBV20-1 and TRBJ2-7; 10 bases fit TRBD2. Germline V gives CDR1 DFQATT, CDR2 SNEGSKA (reference sequence). V lost 1 base, J lost 5 bases, and 5 bases stayed unmatched. The CDR3 consists of 14 residues. The DNA for the CDR3 is TGCAGTGCTAGAGCTCCTAGCGGGAGCGACGAGCAGTACTTC. It translates to CSARAPSGSDEQYF.